Listed below are T cell receptor beta chains from one sample, sequenced in a study of T cells after yellow fever vaccination. MiXCR, applied by TCRdb to the 5' RACE reads, yields one record per CDR3 protein. The sample includes a few hundred thousand distinct CDR3 sequences, about a sixth of them seen just once. This material consisted of PBMCs, taken less than 6 days after the first yellow fever vaccination. The receptors shown here come from a young man who received the YFV17D yellow fever vaccine. Both conserved end residues are part of each CDR3. A D gene is named only where the DNA matches it firmly. Clone size is shown for a subset of rows, as once, few, many or a class of expanded clone.

V gene	clone size	D gene	J gene	CDR3 DNA	CDR3 protein
TRBV6-1	.	TRBD1	TRBJ1-1	TGTGCCAGCGGACAGGGGATGAACACTGAAGCTTTCTTT	CASGQGMNTEAFF
TRBV12-3/TRBV12-4	.	.	TRBJ1-1	TGTGCCAGCAGTTTCACCGACGTTACTGAAGCTTTCTTT	CASSFTDVTEAFF
TRBV12-3/TRBV12-4	.	TRBD2	TRBJ2-1	TGTGCCAGCAGTTCGGGACTAGCTCGTCAGGAGTTCTTC	CASSSGLARQEFF
TRBV9	few	.	TRBJ2-1	TGTGCCAGCAGCTCAACGACAGGAAGCAATGAGCAGTTCTTC	CASSSTTGSNEQFF
TRBV12-3/TRBV12-4	.	.	TRBJ1-2	TGTGCCAGTTCGACCACTTGGGGCTACACCTTC	CASSTTWGYTF
TRBV6-2/TRBV6-3	few	.	TRBJ2-7	TGTGCCAGCAGTTCGGGGGTGCTGTACGAGCAGTACTTC	CASSSGVLYEQYF
TRBV3-1	few	.	TRBJ1-6	TGTGCCAGCAGCCAGGGGGCCAGCTATTCACCCCTCCACTTT	CASSQGASYSPLHF
TRBV27	.	.	TRBJ2-5	TGTGCCAGCAGTTTCTGGGGGCGATCCCCAGAGACCCAGTACTTC	CASSFWGRSPETQYF
TRBV12-3/TRBV12-4	.	.	TRBJ2-3	TGTGCCAGCAGTACGGCGCTGGATACGCAGTATTTT	CASSTALDTQYF
TRBV2	.	.	TRBJ1-5	TGTGCCAGCAGCGTCGGTGGGGGGCATCAGCCCCAGCATTTT	CASSVGGGHQPQHF
TRBV27	.	TRBD1	TRBJ2-6	TGTGCCAGGGGGACAGCCGGGGCCAACGTCCTGACTTTC	CARGTAGANVLTF
TRBV7-2	.	.	TRBJ1-1	TGTGCCAGCAGTACCTTTGGGGGGAAGAATACTGAAGCTTTCTTT	CASSTFGGKNTEAFF
TRBV10-2	few	.	TRBJ1-5	TGCGCCAGCAGTGAGTCCTCCAGGGGACATCAGCCCCAGCATTTT	CASSESSRGHQPQHF
TRBV12-5	.	.	TRBJ1-1	TGTGCTAGTGGTTCGGGACTCGACACTGAAGCTTTCTTT	CASGSGLDTEAFF
TRBV6-5	.	.	TRBJ2-2	TGTGCCAGCAGTCACGACAGGGGAGGGGCCGGGGAGCTGTTTTTT	CASSHDRGGAGELFF
TRBV12-3/TRBV12-4	.	.	TRBJ2-7	TGTGCCAGCAGTTTTTACCACGAGCAGTACTTC	CASSFYHEQYF
TRBV9	.	.	TRBJ2-3	TGTGCCAGCAGCGTAGTTCCGGGGAGCACAGATACGCAGTATTTT	CASSVVPGSTDTQYF
TRBV25-1	.	.	TRBJ1-6	TGTGCCAGCAGCCCAGTGGGGAATTCACCCCTCCACTTT	CASSPVGNSPLHF
TRBV12-3/TRBV12-4	.	TRBD2	TRBJ2-1	TGTGCCAGTCGGACTAGCGTCTCCTACAATGAGCAGTTCTTC	CASRTSVSYNEQFF
TRBV12-3/TRBV12-4	once	.	TRBJ1-5	TGTGCCAGCAGTTTCCGTCTGAACAATCAGCCCCAGCATTTT	CASSFRLNNQPQHF
TRBV7-2	many	TRBD1	TRBJ2-2	TGTGCCAGCAGCTTCTCTGGGACAGCTAACACCGGGGAGCTGTTTTTT	CASSFSGTANTGELFF
TRBV12-3/TRBV12-4	many	.	TRBJ2-5	TGTGCCAGCAGGTTAGACTCCTTGGAAGAGACCCAGTACTTC	CASRLDSLEETQYF
TRBV13	many	TRBD2	TRBJ2-3	TGTGCCAGCAGCTCACGTGGGACTAGCGGTAGCACAGATACGCAGTATTTT	CASSSRGTSGSTDTQYF
TRBV20-1	.	TRBD1	TRBJ2-5	TGCAGTGCTAAGACAGGGGCGCGGGGAGAGACCCAGTACTTC	CSAKTGARGETQYF
TRBV29-1	.	TRBD1	TRBJ2-5	TGCAGCGTGGCCGGGACAGGGCCGGGAGAGACCCAGTACTTC	CSVAGTGPGETQYF
TRBV11-2	few	.	TRBJ1-1	TGTGCCAGCAGCTTAGTGTCGGGGGGCCTAGTTGAAGCTTTCTTT	CASSLVSGGLVEAFF
TRBV4-2	.	.	TRBJ1-2	TGTGCCAGCAGCCAAGAGGGAAAAGGTGGCTACACCTTC	CASSQEGKGGYTF
TRBV6-1	.	.	TRBJ1-4	TGTGCCAGCAGCGCCACAGGGTCCAGCACCGAAAAACTGTTTTTT	CASSATGSSTEKLFF
TRBV4-2	.	.	TRBJ2-2	TGTGCCTGGGGGCCCGGGGGCACCGGGGAGCTGTTTTTT	CAWGPGGTGELFF
TRBV5-1	few	.	TRBJ1-2	TGCGCCAGCAGCTTGGAGGGGGACAACTATGGCTACACCTTC	CASSLEGDNYGYTF
TRBV6-2/TRBV6-3	.	.	TRBJ2-5	TGTGCCAGCAGTTACGGGAAGGAGATTTCGTGGGAGACCCAGTACTTC	CASSYGKEISWETQYF
TRBV5-1	.	.	TRBJ1-3	TGCGCCAGCAGCTTCGGCAGCAACTCTGGAAACACCATATATTTT	CASSFGSNSGNTIYF
TRBV9	.	.	TRBJ2-2	TGTGCCAGCAGCGGACGACAAAGCGACACCGGGGAGCTGTTTTTT	CASSGRQSDTGELFF
TRBV7-9	many	TRBD1	TRBJ2-7	TGTGCCAGCAGCCGTGACAGGGCATCAACCTACGAGCAGTACTTC	CASSRDRASTYEQYF
TRBV2	.	TRBD1	TRBJ2-4	TGTGCCAACTCGGGACAGAGCAAAAACATTCAGTACTTC	CANSGQSKNIQYF
TRBV9	once	TRBD1	TRBJ2-5	TGTGCCAGCAGCCCACAGGGGCTAGAGGAGACCCAGTACTTC	CASSPQGLEETQYF
TRBV5-1	.	TRBD2	TRBJ2-1	TGCGCCAGCAGCTTGGAGTCGGCGGGGGGTGTCTATGAGCAGTTCTTC	CASSLESAGGVYEQFF
TRBV5-1	few	.	TRBJ2-3	TGCGCCAGCAGCTTGGTTGGGCGAGCCAGCACAGATACGCAGTATTTT	CASSLVGRASTDTQYF